This T cell receptor (beta chain) originates from a study of regulatory T cells in long-lasting Graves disease. Study-level background: The study enrolled newly diagnosed Graves' patients on antithyroid drugs under 3 months.

CDR3 length: 17 amino acids. V shed 3 bases and J 6 bases; nucleotides not matched to a gene: 10. Germline V gene sequence: CDR1 KGHSH, CDR2 LQKENI. Arm-PCR of CDR3 regions and iRepertoire HTBI primers were the basis on which TCR beta libraries were built. TCRdb re-called the multiplex PCR reads through MiXCR, storing one row per CDR3 protein. This sample has approximately 400,000 distinct CDR3 sequences, with 15% found just once. This sample's time point: newly diagnosed GD, antithyroid drugs for less than 3 months. The TCR library used RNA extracted from PBMCs. Diagnoses of Graves' disease were made by American Thyroid Association guidelines. This clonotype was found many times. The data were also submitted as part of a second study, on T cells in Graves' hyperthyroidism and ophthalmopathy. From that study: The study used the HTBI primer set for a first-round RT-PCR of the TCR CDR3.

The material sequenced was peripheral blood mononuclear cells (PBMCs), taken at new diagnosis, from a patient treated with antithyroid drugs. This sequence was found in a woman under 40 with Graves disease. The chain is built from TRBV18 and TRBJ2-7, with 14 bases identical to TRBD2. CDR3 protein: CASSPGTSGSTSREQYF. CDR3 bases: TGTGCCAGCTCACCGGGGACTAGCGGGAGTACGAGTCGCGAGCAGTACTTC.